A single sample is the source of the 25 T cell receptor beta chains below, sequenced in a study of somatic mutations in cytotoxic T cells in rheumatoid arthritis. TCRdb's copy holds only in-frame clones and misses some; the assay was immunoSEQ multiplex PCR. The sample carries 21,000 or so clones, roughly 80% recorded once. The sample consisted of CD8+ T cells sorted from blood. The source of these receptors is an adult with rheumatoid arthritis.

This clone has a handful of counts. The chain employs TRBV6-1 and TRBJ2-7; the D gene is possibly TRBD1 (6 bases). V was cut by 1 base and J by 2 bases, with 12 bases left in between. In germline, CDR1 is MNHNS, CDR2 SASEGT. CDR3 length: 15 residues. This CDR3 is CASSEGTASPYEQYF. As DNA, the CDR3 is TGTGCCAGCAGTGAAGGGACAGCGAGTCCCTACGAGCAGTACTTC.

The J gene is TRBJ1-2, the V gene TRBV7-9; TRBD1 is a possible D gene (6 bases). The germline gives CDR1 SEHNR, CDR2 FQNEAQ (reference sequence). Trimming removed 5 bases at V and 3 bases at J, with 19 bases between. The CDR3 consists of 16 residues. Here the CDR3 DNA reads TGTGCCAGCAGCCCGGGAGACGGGGGGCTGGACTATGGCTACACCTTC. It yields the protein CASSPGDGGLDYGYTF.

The chain is built from TRBV27 and TRBJ2-7; TRBD2 matches at 11 bases. The CDR3 consists of 17 residues. With 2 bases clipped from V and 5 bases from J, the junction kept 11 bases outside the gene matches. Per germline, CDR1 MNHEY and CDR2 SMNVEV (reference sequence). CDR3 nucleotides: TGTGCCAGCAGTTTAGGTCCTCCTAGCGGGGGGTTCGACGAGCAGTACTTC. It codes for CASSLGPPSGGFDEQYF.

The gene calls are TRBV6-6 and TRBJ2-5; D possibly corresponds to TRBD2 (5 bases). The CDR3 has 16 amino acids. Germline V gene lookup returns CDR1 MNHNY and CDR2 SVGAGI (reference sequence). The ends were cut back, 0 bases at V and 0 bases at J, with 11 bases in the middle. The CDR3 DNA reads TGTGCCAGCAGTTACTCGAGGGAGATCAACCAAGAGACCCAGTACTTC. Amino acid sequence: CASSYSREINQETQYF.

The V gene is TRBV6-1, the J gene TRBJ1-5; perhaps TRBD1 as D (6 bases). V lost 0 bases and J lost 6, with 18 bases in between. The germline V gene has CDR1 MNHNS and CDR2 SASEGT. The CDR3 is made up of 17 amino acids. Here the CDR3 DNA reads TGTGCCAGCAGTGAAGCGGGGGGGGGCGAGGGTGGTCAGCCCCAGCATTTT. It yields the protein CASSEAGGGEGGQPQHF.

The chain couples TRBV28 to TRBJ2-7; D might be TRBD2 (5 bases). CDR1 and CDR2 (germline): MDHEN, SYDVKM. The CDR3 sequence is 15 residues long. Trimming took 4 bases from V and 3 from J, leaving 16 bases between them. The CDR3: CASSSLAGRNYEQYF. The CDR3 bases are TGTGCCAGCAGTTCCCTAGCAGGCCGAAACTACGAGCAGTACTTC.

J is TRBJ2-7 and V is TRBV27; D perhaps matches TRBD2 (5 bases). There are 16 residues in the CDR3. Between the trimmed V and J ends, which lost 1 base and 4 bases, there was a span of 17 bases. Germline assignment: CDR1 MNHEY and CDR2 SMNVEV (reference sequence). CDR3 nucleotides: TGTGCCAGCAGTTTATTCGCCGGACTCCCTTCATACGAGCAGTACTTC. It codes for CASSLFAGLPSYEQYF.

The rearrangement uses TRBV27 and TRBJ2-1; D ambiguous. The CDR3 runs 15 residues. The V end was cut by 5 bases, the J end by 5 bases, with 16 bases between. In germline, CDR1 is MNHEY, CDR2 SMNVEV (reference sequence). CDR3 loop: CASSPDPSPNNEQFF. CDR3 bases: TGTGCCAGCAGTCCGGACCCGAGCCCTAACAATGAGCAGTTCTTC.

This rearrangement joins TRBV5-6 to TRBJ2-1, with 8 bases aligning to TRBD2. Unmatched junction bases numbered 18, after V lost 0 bases and J lost 10 bases. The germline CDR1 and CDR2 sequences are SGHDT and YYEEEE. The CDR3 runs 18 residues. The CDR3 here is CASSLVGAGESWMGEQFF. The DNA of the CDR3 is TGTGCCAGCAGCTTGGTCGGAGCGGGGGAGTCCTGGATGGGGGAGCAGTTCTTC.

The CDR3 DNA reads as TGTGCCAGCAGCTACACCGGGACTAGCGGGGGGTCGTCCACCGGGGAGCTGTTTTTT. Protein sequence: CASSYTGTSGGSSTGELFF. The V and J genes are TRBV9 and TRBJ2-2; TRBD2 agrees at 15 bases. Germline values: CDR1 SGDLS, CDR2 YYNGEE. V dropped 4 bases and J dropped 4; count of bases not matched to a gene: 11. This CDR3 has 19 amino acids.

The V and J genes are TRBV11-3 and TRBJ2-1; D remains unclear. Trimming removed 1 base from V and 7 bases from J, with 5 bases in between. The CDR3 consists of 12 residues. Germline loops: CDR1 SGHNT, CDR2 YENEEA. The CDR3 region is CASSLGDNEQFF. CDR3 in DNA: TGTGCCAGCAGCTTAGGGGATAATGAGCAGTTCTTC.

CDR3 sequence (DNA): TGCGCCAGCAGCCCGACCTGGCAGGGTTTGAACACTGAAGCTTTCTTT. Translation: CASSPTWQGLNTEAFF. This chain uses TRBV4-3 with TRBJ1-1; D is possibly TRBD1 (5 bases). Trimming left V 4 bases short and J 0 bases short, with 15 bases between. The germline CDR1 and CDR2 sequences are LGHNA and YSLEER. The CDR3 covers 16 residues.

This sequence joins TRBV7-2 and TRBJ2-7; TRBD2 aligns across 8 bases. The CDR3 is 16 amino acids. Germline V gene sequence: CDR1 SGHTA, CDR2 FQGNSA. The V segment lost 4 bases and the J segment 3 bases; nucleotides outside the gene matches: 11. The CDR3 sequence: CASSYFVGTSFYEQYF. As DNA, the CDR3 is TGTGCCAGCAGCTACTTCGTCGGGACTAGTTTCTACGAGCAGTACTTC.

This clone occurred a few times. The chain recombines TRBV5-6 with TRBJ1-4; D not certain. Germline assignment: CDR1 SGHDT and CDR2 YYEEEE. CDR3 length equals 17 residues. Trimming stripped 4 bases from V and 8 bases from J, with 24 bases between. CDR3 sequence (DNA): TGTGCCAGCAGCAAGGCTGCTGGACCCCTCTCTTTGGAAAAACTGTTTTTT. It is translated as CASSKAAGPLSLEKLFF.

J is TRBJ2-3 and V is TRBV5-5; D is ambiguous. The germline V gene has CDR1 SGHKS and CDR2 YYEKEE (reference sequence). The V end lost 1 base, the J end lost 3 bases, and 9 bases lay between the germline ends. The CDR3 totals 14 residues. The CDR3 sequence is CASSLPSLTDTQYF. The DNA for the CDR3 is TGTGCCAGCAGCTTGCCTTCTTTGACAGATACGCAGTATTTT. The whole variable domain, filled in from reference TRBV5-5 and TRBJ2-3, reads DAGVTQSPTHLIKTRGQQVTLRCSPISGHKSVSWYQQVLGQGPQFIFQYYEKEERGRGNFPDRFSARQFPNYSSELNVNALLLGDSALYLCASSLPSLTDTQYFGPGTRLTVL.

The rearrangement joins TRBV6-5 to TRBJ2-5; 7 bases match TRBD1. Germline values: CDR1 MNHEY, CDR2 SVGAGI. This CDR3 contains 14 residues. V lost 5 bases, J lost 2 bases, and 5 bases stayed unmatched. The CDR3 DNA sequence: TGTGCCAGCAGTACTACAGGGGAACAAGAGACCCAGTACTTC. Its protein is CASSTTGEQETQYF.

The rearrangement links TRBV27 to TRBJ2-7; D might be TRBD2 (5 bases). Per germline, CDR1 MNHEY and CDR2 SMNVEV (reference sequence). The germline V and J ends were trimmed by 4 bases and 3 bases, with 13 bases remaining between them. This CDR3 contains 14 residues. CDR3 loop: CASSYQLGVYEQYF. The CDR3 region has the DNA TGTGCCAGCAGTTACCAACTGGGAGTCTACGAGCAGTACTTC.

The chain recombines TRBV27 with TRBJ2-7, with D perhaps TRBD1 or TRBD2 (5 bases each). The ends were cut back, 5 bases at V and 2 bases at J, with 16 bases in the middle. The CDR3 is 15 residues long. Germline CDR1 is MNHEY and CDR2 is SMNVEV (reference sequence). The CDR3 DNA sequence: TGTGCCAGCAGTCGCTCCGGGACGGCAACCTACGAGCAGTACTTC. As protein: CASSRSGTATYEQYF.

This chain links TRBV6-4 with TRBJ2-1; 8 bases map to TRBD2. This CDR3 has 14 amino acids. Trimming took 3 bases from V and 4 from J; bases not matched to a gene: 2. Germline V gives CDR1 MRHNA, CDR2 SNTAGT. This CDR3 reads CASSEERGYNEQFF. Here the CDR3 DNA reads TGTGCCAGCAGTGAGGAGCGGGGGTACAATGAGCAGTTCTTC.

The chain uses TRBV29-1 and TRBJ2-2; TRBD2 matches at 7 bases. V lost 3 bases to trimming and J lost 1 base; unmatched junction nucleotides: 5. CDR3 length equals 15 residues. Looked up from germline, CDR1 is SQVTM and CDR2 is ANQGSEA. CDR3 region: CSVERRGMNTGELFF. The DNA of the CDR3 is TGCAGCGTTGAGAGGCGGGGGATGAACACCGGGGAGCTGTTTTTT.

The rearrangement links TRBV7-2 to TRBJ2-3, with D uncertain. Trimming stripped 1 base from V and 1 base from J, with 9 bases between. Germline-derived CDR1 and CDR2 are SGHTA and FQGNSA. The CDR3 extends over 15 amino acids. DNA for the CDR3: TGTGCCAGCAGCTTAGTGAGCCTACGCACAGATACGCAGTATTTT. It yields the protein CASSLVSLRTDTQYF.

This sequence joins TRBV7-8 and TRBJ1-2; perhaps TRBD1 as D (5 bases). In germline, CDR1 is SGHVS, CDR2 FQNEAQ. Trimming cost V 1 base and J 6 bases, with 12 bases left between them. The CDR3 is 14 residues long. CDR3 nucleotides: TGTGCCAGCAGCTTAGATAGCGGGGGAAATGGCTACACCTTC. Residues: CASSLDSGGNGYTF. Complete variable domain (other parts from reference TRBV7-8 and TRBJ1-2): GAGVSQSPRYKVAKRGQDVALRCDPISGHVSLFWYQQALGQGPEFLTYFQNEAQLDKSGLPSDRFFAERPEGSVSTLKIQRTQQEDSAVYLCASSLDSGGNGYTFGSGTRLTVV.

In nucleotides, the CDR3 is TGTGCCAGCAGCCCCCGGCCGGCAACCTACTCCTACGAGCAGTACTTC. It encodes CASSPRPATYSYEQYF. This chain connects TRBV5-6 to TRBJ2-7; D uncertain. V was shortened by 4 bases and J by 0 bases, with 17 bases between the two germline ends. Germline V lookup: CDR1 SGHDT, CDR2 YYEEEE. The CDR3 has 16 residues.

This clone came up a few times. V and J are TRBV2 and TRBJ1-1; 7 nucleotides align to TRBD1. The CDR3 length is 15 residues. Germline loops: CDR1 SNHLY, CDR2 FYNNEI. J was trimmed by 1 base and V by 2 bases; bases with no gene match: 4. The CDR3 sequence is CASSEFGTENTEAFF. The CDR3 DNA follows: TGTGCCAGCAGTGAATTCGGGACAGAGAACACTGAAGCTTTCTTT.

V is TRBV5-5 and J is TRBJ2-7, with D unresolved. The V gene's germline CDR1 is SGHKS and CDR2 YYEKEE (reference sequence). V was trimmed by 4 bases and J by 5 bases, leaving 10 bases between them. The CDR3 extends over 12 amino acids. CDR3 bases: TGTGCCAGCAGCAAACAAGATCACGAGCAGTACTTC. Encoded protein: CASSKQDHEQYF.